This T cell receptor beta chain was retrieved from a study of low-dose radiotherapy and immunotherapy resistance in tumors. The overall study: Radiation delivery to Cohort 1 consisted of 0.5 Gy per fraction every 2 weeks, summing to 6.5 Gy. Each fraction given to Cohort 2 every two weeks delivered 1 Gy, and the total reached 13 Gy over 26 weeks.

At least ten counts were recorded for this clonotype. Regarding time point: after trial treatment. Stated treatment: LDRT plus nivolumab, ipilimumab, low-dose cyclophosphamide and aspirin (RACIN trial). The donors' treatment consisted of nivolumab, ipilimumab, aspirin, low-dose cyclophosphamide and low-dose radiotherapy. TRAV- and TRBV-specific primers primed first-strand cDNA, covering alpha and beta chains. TCR amplification used 20 to 25 PCR cycles, a constant-region primer and a V-primer adapter. TCRdb called the reads again in MiXCR, with one record for every CDR3 protein. In the table there are roughly 95,000 distinct CDR3 sequences, roughly 20% of which are singletons. Trimming took 4 bases from V and 0 from J; bases not matched to a gene: 4. The germline V gene has CDR1 MGHRA and CDR2 YSYEKL. The CDR3 totals 16 residues.

The clonotype originates from a female donor with ovarian cancer. The chain recombines TRBV4-1 with TRBJ2-2; 8 nucleotides match TRBD1. Sequences were derived from PBMCs, sampled after low-dose radiotherapy plus immunotherapy. CDR3 coding DNA: TGCGCCAGCAGCCTGGGGACAGGATCGAACACCGGGGAGCTGTTTTTT. Its protein is CASSLGTGSNTGELFF.